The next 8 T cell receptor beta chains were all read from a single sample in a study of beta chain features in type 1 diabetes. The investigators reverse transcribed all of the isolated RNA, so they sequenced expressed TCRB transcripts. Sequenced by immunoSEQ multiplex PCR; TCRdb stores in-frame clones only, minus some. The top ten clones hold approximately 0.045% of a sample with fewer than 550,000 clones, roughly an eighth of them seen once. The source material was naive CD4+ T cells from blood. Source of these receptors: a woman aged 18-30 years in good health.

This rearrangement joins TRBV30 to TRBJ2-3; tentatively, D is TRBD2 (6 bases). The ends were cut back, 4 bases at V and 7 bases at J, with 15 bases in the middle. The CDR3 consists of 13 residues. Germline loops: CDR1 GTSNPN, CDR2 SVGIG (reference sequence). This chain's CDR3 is CAWTGMGGYTQYF. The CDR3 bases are TGTGCCTGGACGGGAATGGGGGGATATACGCAGTATTTT.

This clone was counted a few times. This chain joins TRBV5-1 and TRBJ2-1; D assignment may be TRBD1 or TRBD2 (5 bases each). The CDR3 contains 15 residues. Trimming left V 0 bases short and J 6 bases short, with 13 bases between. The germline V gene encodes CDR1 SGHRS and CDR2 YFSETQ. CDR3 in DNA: TGCGCCAGCAGCTTGGGCCTCGGGGCCACCAATGAGCAGTTCTTC. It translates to CASSLGLGATNEQFF.

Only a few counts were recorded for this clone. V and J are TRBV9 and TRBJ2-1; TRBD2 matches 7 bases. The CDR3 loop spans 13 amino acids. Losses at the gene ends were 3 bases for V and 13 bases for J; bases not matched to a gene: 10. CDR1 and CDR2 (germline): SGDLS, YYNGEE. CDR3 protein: CASSAEPGLGQFF. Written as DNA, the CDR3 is TGTGCCAGCAGCGCAGAACCCGGACTAGGACAGTTCTTC.

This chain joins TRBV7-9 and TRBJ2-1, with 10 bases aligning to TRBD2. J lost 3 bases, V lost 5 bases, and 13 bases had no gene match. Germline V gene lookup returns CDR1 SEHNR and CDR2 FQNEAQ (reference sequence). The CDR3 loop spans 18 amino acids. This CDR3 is CASSTRLALAGVYNEQFF. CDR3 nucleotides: TGTGCCAGCAGCACCCGACTGGCGCTAGCGGGAGTCTACAATGAGCAGTTCTTC.

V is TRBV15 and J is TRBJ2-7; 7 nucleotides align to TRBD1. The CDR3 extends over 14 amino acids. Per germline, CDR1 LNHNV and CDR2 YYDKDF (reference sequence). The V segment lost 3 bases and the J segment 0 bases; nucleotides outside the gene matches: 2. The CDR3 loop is CATSRRQGSYEQYV. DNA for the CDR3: TGTGCCACCAGCAGGAGACAGGGCTCCTACGAGCAGTACGTC.

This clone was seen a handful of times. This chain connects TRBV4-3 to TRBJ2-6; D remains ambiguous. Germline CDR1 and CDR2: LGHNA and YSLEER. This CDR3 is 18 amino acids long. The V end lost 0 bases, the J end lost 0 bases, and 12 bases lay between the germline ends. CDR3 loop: CASSQDDGSVSGANVLTF. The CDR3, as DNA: TGCGCCAGCAGCCAAGATGATGGTTCGGTCTCTGGGGCCAACGTCCTGACTTTC.

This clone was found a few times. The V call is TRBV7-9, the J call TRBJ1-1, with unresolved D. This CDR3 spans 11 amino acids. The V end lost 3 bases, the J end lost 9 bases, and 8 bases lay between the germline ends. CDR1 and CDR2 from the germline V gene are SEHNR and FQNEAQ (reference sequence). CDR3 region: CASSLRGQAFF. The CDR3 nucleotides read TGTGCCAGCAGCTTGAGAGGGCAAGCTTTCTTT.

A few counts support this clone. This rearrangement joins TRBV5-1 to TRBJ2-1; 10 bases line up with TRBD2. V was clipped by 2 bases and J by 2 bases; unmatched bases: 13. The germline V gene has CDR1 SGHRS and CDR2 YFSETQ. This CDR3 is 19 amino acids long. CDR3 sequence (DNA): TGCGCCAGCAGCTTCTTAGCGGGGGGCCCCTCGAGTCCCTACAATGAGCAGTTCTTC. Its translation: CASSFLAGGPSSPYNEQFF.